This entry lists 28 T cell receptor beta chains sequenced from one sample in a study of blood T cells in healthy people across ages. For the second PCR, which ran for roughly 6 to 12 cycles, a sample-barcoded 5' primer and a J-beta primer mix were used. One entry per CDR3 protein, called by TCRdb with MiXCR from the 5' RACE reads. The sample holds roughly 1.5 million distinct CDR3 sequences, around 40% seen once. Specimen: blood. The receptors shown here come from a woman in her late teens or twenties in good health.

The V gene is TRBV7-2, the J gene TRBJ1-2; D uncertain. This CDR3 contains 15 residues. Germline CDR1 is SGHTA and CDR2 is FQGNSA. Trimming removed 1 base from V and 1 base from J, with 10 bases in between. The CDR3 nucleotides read TGTGCCAGCAGCTTAGTCTTGGGCAGTAACTATGGCTACACCTTC. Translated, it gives CASSLVLGSNYGYTF.

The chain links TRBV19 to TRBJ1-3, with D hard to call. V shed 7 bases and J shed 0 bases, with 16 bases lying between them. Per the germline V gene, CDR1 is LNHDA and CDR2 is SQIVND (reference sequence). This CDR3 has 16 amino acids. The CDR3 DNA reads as TGTGCCAGTACCCCGCTGGGTACACCCTCTGGAAACACCATATATTTT. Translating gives CASTPLGTPSGNTIYF.

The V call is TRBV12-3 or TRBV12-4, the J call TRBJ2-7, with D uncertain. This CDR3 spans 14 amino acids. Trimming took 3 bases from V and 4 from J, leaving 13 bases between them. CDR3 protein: CASSFGSGSYEQYF. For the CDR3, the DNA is TGTGCCAGCAGTTTTGGCTCCGGTTCTTACGAGCAGTACTTC.

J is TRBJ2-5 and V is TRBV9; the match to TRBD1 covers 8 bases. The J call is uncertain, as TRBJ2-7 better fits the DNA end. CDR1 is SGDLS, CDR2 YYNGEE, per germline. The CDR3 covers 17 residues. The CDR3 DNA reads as TGTGCCAGCAGCGTTGGGGGAGACAGGGGTTTTTTCTACGAGCAGTACTTC. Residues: CASSVGGDRGFFYEQYF.

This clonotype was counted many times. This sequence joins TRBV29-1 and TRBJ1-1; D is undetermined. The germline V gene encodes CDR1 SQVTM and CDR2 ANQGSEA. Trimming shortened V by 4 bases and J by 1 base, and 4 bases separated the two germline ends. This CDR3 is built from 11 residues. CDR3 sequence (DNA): TGCAGCGTTGGACAGAACACTGAAGCTTTCTTT. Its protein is CSVGQNTEAFF.

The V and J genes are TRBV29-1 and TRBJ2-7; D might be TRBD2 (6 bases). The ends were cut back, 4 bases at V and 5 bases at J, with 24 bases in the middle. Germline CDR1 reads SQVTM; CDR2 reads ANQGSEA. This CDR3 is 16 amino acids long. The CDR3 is CSVVFSTWRVSNEQYF. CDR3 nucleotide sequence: TGCAGCGTTGTGTTTAGTACGTGGAGGGTTAGTAACGAGCAGTACTTC.

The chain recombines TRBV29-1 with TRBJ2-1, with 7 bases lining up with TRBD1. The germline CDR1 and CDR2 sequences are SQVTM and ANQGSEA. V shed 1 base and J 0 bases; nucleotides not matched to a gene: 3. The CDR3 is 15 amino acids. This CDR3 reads CSVEGTGASYNEQFF. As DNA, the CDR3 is TGCAGCGTTGAAGGGACAGGCGCCTCCTACAATGAGCAGTTCTTC.

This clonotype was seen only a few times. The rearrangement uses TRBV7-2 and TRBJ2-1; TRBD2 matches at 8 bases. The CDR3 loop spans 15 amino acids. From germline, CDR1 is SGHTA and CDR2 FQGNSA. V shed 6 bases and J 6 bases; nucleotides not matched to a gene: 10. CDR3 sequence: CASSTLAGPGNEQFF. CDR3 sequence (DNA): TGTGCCAGCAGTACATTAGCGGGACCCGGCAATGAGCAGTTCTTC.

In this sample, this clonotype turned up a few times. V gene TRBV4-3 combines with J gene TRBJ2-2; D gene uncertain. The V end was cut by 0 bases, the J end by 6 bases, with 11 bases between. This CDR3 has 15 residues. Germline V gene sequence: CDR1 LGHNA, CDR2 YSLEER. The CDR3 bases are TGCGCCAGCAGCCAAGAGAGATTGGTCGCCGGGGAGCTGTTTTTT. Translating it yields CASSQERLVAGELFF.

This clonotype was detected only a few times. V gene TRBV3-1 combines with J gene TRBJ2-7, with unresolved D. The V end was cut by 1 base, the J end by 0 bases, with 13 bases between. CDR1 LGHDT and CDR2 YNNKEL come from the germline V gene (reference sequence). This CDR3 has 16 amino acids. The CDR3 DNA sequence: TGTGCCAGCAGCCAAGTGTCGGCGCGAAGCTCCTACGAGCAGTACTTC. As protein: CASSQVSARSSYEQYF.

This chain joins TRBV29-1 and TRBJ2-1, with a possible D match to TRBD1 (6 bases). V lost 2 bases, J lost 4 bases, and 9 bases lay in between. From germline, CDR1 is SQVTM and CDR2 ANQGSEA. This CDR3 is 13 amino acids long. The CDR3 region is CSVETGTYNEQFF. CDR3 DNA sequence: TGCAGCGTTGAAACGGGGACATACAATGAGCAGTTCTTC.

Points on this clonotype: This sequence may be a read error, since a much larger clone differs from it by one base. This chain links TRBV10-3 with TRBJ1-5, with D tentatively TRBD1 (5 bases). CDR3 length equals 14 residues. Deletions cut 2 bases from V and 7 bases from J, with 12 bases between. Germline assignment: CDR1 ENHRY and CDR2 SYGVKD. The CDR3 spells CAISEPGTKQPQHF. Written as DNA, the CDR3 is TGTGCCATCAGTGAGCCAGGGACGAAGCAGCCCCAGCATTTT.

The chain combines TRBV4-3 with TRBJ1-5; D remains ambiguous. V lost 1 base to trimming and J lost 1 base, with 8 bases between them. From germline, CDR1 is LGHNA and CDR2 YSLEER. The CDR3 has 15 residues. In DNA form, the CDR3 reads TGCGCCAGCAGCCAAGGATTAGGCAGCAATCAGCCCCAGCATTTT. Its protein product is CASSQGLGSNQPQHF.

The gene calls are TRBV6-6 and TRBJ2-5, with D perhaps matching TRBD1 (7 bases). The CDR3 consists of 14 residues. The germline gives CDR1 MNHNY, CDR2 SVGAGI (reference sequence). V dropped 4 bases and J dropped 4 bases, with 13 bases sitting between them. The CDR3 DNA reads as TGTGCCAGCAGTTCGGGCAGGGGGGCAGAGACCCAGTACTTC. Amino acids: CASSSGRGAETQYF.

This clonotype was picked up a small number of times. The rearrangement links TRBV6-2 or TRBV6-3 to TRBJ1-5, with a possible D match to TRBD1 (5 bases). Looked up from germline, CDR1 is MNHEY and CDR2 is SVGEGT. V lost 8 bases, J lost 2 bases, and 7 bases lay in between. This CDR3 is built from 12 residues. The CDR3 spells CASQTGNQPQHF. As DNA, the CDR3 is TGTGCCAGCCAGACAGGCAATCAGCCCCAGCATTTT.

The CDR3 DNA sequence: TGCAGTGCTTGGGACAGGAGCTCCTACAATGAGCAGTTCTTC. As protein: CSAWDRSSYNEQFF. V is TRBV20-1 and J is TRBJ2-1; 8 bases agree with TRBD1. The trim removed 5 bases at V and 0 bases at J, leaving 3 bases unmatched. From germline, CDR1 is DFQATT and CDR2 SNEGSKA (reference sequence). The CDR3 spans 14 residues.

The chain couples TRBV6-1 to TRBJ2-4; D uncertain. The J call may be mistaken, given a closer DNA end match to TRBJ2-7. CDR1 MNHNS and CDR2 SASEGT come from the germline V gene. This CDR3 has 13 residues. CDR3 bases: TGTGCCAGTGGGTCGGGTGTCGGGTACGAGCAGTACTTC. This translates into CASGSGVGYEQYF.

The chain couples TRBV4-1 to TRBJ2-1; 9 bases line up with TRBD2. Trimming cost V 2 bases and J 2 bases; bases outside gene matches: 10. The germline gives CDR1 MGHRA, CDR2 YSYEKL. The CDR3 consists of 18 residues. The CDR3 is CASSQSTRLAGTYNEQFF. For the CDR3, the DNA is TGCGCCAGCAGCCAATCTACGAGGCTAGCGGGGACCTACAATGAGCAGTTCTTC.

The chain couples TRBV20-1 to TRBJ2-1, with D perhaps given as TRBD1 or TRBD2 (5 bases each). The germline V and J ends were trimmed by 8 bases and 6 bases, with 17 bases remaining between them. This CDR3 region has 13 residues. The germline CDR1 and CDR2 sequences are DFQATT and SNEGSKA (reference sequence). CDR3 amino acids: CSSPGPVANEQFF. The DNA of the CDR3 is TGCAGTAGCCCGGGACCTGTAGCCAATGAGCAGTTCTTC.

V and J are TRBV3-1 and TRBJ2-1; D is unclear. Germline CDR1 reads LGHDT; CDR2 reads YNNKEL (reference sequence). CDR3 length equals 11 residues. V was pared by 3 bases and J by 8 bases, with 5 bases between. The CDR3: CASSHVYEQFF. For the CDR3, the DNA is TGTGCCAGCAGCCATGTATATGAGCAGTTCTTC.

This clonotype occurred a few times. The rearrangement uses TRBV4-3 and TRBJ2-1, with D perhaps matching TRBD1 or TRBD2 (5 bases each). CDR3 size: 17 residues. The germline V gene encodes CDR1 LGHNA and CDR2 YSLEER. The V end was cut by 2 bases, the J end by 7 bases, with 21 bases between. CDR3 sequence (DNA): TGCGCCAGCAGCCAACCGCCGGGACGACTTTCCGGGAATGAGCAGTTCTTC. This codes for CASSQPPGRLSGNEQFF.

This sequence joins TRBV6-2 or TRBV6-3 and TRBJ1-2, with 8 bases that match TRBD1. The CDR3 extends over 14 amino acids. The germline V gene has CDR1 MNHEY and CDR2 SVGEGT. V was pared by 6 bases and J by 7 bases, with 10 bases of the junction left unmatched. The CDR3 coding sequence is TGTGCCAGCAGGAGCACCGGGACAGGTACTGGCTACACCTTC. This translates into CASRSTGTGTGYTF.

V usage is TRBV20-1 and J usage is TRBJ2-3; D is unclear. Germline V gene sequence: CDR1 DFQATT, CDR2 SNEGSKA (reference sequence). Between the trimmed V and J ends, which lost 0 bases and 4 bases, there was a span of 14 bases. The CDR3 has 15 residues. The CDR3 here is CSARDWADHADTQYF. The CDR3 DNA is TGCAGTGCTAGAGATTGGGCGGACCACGCAGATACGCAGTATTTT.

The CDR3 sequence: CASTKSGTSVTGELFF. The CDR3 DNA follows: TGTGCCAGCACCAAAAGTGGGACTAGCGTTACCGGGGAGCTGTTTTTT. The chain recombines TRBV7-2 with TRBJ2-2, with TRBD2 matching 10 bases. V shed 7 bases, J shed 5 bases, and the junction held 10 bases outside the gene matches. The CDR3 runs 16 residues. Germline CDR1 SGHTA, CDR2 FQGNSA.

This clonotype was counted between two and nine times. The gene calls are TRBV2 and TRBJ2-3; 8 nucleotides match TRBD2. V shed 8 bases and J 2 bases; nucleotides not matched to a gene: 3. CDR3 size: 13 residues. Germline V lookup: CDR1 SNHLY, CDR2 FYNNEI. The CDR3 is CASQRENTDTQYF. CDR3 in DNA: TGTGCCAGCCAGCGGGAGAACACAGATACGCAGTATTTT.

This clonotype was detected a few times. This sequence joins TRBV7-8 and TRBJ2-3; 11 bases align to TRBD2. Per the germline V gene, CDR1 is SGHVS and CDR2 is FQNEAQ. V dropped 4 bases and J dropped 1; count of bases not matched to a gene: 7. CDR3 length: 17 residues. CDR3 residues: CASSSTSGVGGTDTQYF. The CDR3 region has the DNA TGTGCCAGCAGCTCGACTAGCGGGGTTGGTGGCACAGATACGCAGTATTTT.

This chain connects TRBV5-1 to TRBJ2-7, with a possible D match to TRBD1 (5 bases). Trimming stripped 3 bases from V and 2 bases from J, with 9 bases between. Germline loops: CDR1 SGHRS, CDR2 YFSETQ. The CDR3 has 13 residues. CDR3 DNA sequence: TGCGCCAGCAGCTGGGGCGTCCCCTACGAGCAGTACTTC. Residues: CASSWGVPYEQYF. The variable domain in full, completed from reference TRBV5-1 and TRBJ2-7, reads KAGVTQTPRYLIKTRGQQVTLSCSPISGHRSVSWYQQTPGQGLQFLFEYFSETQRNKGNFPGRFSGRQFSNSRSEMNVSTLELGDSALYLCASSWGVPYEQYFGPGTRLTVT.

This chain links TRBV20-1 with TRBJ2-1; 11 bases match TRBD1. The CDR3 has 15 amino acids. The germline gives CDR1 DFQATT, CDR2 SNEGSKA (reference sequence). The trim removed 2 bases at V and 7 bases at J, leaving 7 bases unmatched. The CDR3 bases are TGCAGTGCTAGACCCCGGGACAGGGGGACTAATGAGCAGTTCTTC. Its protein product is CSARPRDRGTNEQFF.